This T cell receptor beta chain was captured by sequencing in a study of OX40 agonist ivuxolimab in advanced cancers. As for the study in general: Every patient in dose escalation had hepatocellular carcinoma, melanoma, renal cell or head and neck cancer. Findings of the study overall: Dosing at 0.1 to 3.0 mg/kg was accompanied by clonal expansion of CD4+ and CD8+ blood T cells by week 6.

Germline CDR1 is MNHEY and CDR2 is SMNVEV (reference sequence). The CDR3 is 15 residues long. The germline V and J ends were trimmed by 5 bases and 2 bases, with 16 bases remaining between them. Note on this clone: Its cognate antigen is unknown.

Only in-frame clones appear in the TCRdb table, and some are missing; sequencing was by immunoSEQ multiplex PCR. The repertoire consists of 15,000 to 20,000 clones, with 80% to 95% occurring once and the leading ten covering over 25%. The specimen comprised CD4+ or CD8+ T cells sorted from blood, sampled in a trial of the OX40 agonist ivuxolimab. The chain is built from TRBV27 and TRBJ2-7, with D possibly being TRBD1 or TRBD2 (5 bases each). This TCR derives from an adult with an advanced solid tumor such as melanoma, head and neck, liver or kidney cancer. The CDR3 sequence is CASSPGTFFAYEQYF. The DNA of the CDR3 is TGTGCCAGCAGTCCCGGGACCTTTTTTGCCTACGAGCAGTACTTC.